These 23 T cell receptor beta chains share one sample of origin, sequenced in a study of early T cells in non-severe SARS-CoV-2 infection. TCRdb re-called the 5' RACE reads through MiXCR, storing one row per CDR3 protein. This table holds about 22,000 distinct CDR3 sequences, 3.5% to 5% found once. The sample taken for sequencing was whole blood. These receptors all stem from an adult who was a healthcare worker with PCR-confirmed SARS-CoV-2 infection or an uninfected control (not recorded which).

At least ten counts were recorded for this clonotype. V usage is TRBV20-1 and J usage is TRBJ2-3; possible D gene TRBD1, 5 bases. V lost 3 bases and J lost 1, with 14 bases in between. The germline V gene has CDR1 DFQATT and CDR2 SNEGSKA (reference sequence). This CDR3 is built from 15 residues. The CDR3 bases are TGCAGTGCTAGGAGTCAGGGTGGGGGCACAGATACGCAGTATTTT. This translates into CSARSQGGGTDTQYF.

The chain couples TRBV7-3 to TRBJ2-2, with D unresolved. The CDR3 has 14 amino acids. Germline V gene lookup returns CDR1 SGHTA and CDR2 FQGTGA. Trimming stripped 1 base from V and 9 bases from J, with 12 bases between. The CDR3 DNA reads as TGTGCCAGCAGCTTAAGGCAGGATTCGTGGGAGCTGTTTTTT. Translated: CASSLRQDSWELFF. The full variable domain, its missing parts supplied by reference TRBV7-3 and TRBJ2-2, is GAGVSQTPSNKVTEKGKYVELRCDPISGHTALYWYRQSLGQGPEFLIYFQGTGAADDSGLPNDRFFAVRPEGSVSTLKIQRTERGDSAVYLCASSLRQDSWELFFGEGSRLTVL.

This clonotype was seen only a few times. This chain joins TRBV6-2 or TRBV6-3 and TRBJ1-5; unclear D gene. V shed 3 bases and J shed 7 bases, with 16 bases lying between them. Germline V lookup: CDR1 MNHEY, CDR2 SVGEGT. CDR3 length: 15 amino acids. CDR3 coding DNA: TGTGCCAGCAGTTATTTCTTGTCGGGCAGACAGCCCCAGCATTTT. Amino acid sequence: CASSYFLSGRQPQHF.

Many counts were recorded for this clonotype. The V and J genes are TRBV6-5 and TRBJ1-1; D remains ambiguous. The CDR3 totals 13 residues. The germline V and J ends were trimmed by 10 bases and 2 bases, with 14 bases remaining between them. Germline loops: CDR1 MNHEY, CDR2 SVGAGI. CDR3 protein: CATARPLNTEAFF. CDR3 coding DNA: TGTGCCACCGCGCGGCCACTCAACACTGAAGCTTTCTTT.

At least ten counts were recorded for this clonotype. The rearrangement uses TRBV19 and TRBJ1-5; no definite D call. The CDR3 is made up of 13 amino acids. CDR1 and CDR2 from the germline V gene are LNHDA and SQIVND (reference sequence). V lost 7 bases to trimming and J lost 3 bases, with 10 bases between them. The CDR3 DNA reads as TGTGCCAGTAATTTAATCTACAATCAGCCCCAGCATTTT. Its protein product is CASNLIYNQPQHF. The full variable domain, its missing parts supplied by reference TRBV19 and TRBJ1-5, is DGGITQSPKYLFRKEGQNVTLSCEQNLNHDAMYWYRQDPGQGLRLIYYSQIVNDFQKGDIAEGYSVSREKKESFPLTVTSAQKNPTAFYLCASNLIYNQPQHFGDGTRLSIL.

This clonotype appeared many times. This sequence joins TRBV6-1 and TRBJ1-5, with 7 bases aligning to TRBD1. Germline trimming cut 8 bases from V and 7 bases from J; bases unmatched to any gene: 8. CDR1 MNHNS and CDR2 SASEGT come from the germline V gene. This CDR3 has 13 residues. CDR3 nucleotides: TGTGCCAGCTATGGGCAGGGGGGACAGCCCCAGCATTTT. It encodes CASYGQGGQPQHF.

The rearrangement joins TRBV6-5 to TRBJ1-2; D is undetermined. Germline-derived CDR1 and CDR2 are MNHEY and SVGAGI. The V gene lost 6 bases and the J gene lost 7 bases, with 15 bases spanning the gap. The CDR3 is 13 amino acids. For the CDR3, the DNA is TGTGCCAGCAGGCCCGGCCCCGGAGGTGGCTACACCTTC. Encoded protein: CASRPGPGGGYTF.

This clonotype was recorded many times. V is TRBV10-3 and J is TRBJ1-1, with D unclear. This CDR3 has 13 residues. The ends were cut back, 8 bases at V and 1 base at J, with 11 bases in the middle. The germline CDR1 and CDR2 sequences are ENHRY and SYGVKD. The DNA for the CDR3 is TGTGCCATCCGAACGCTTGCGAACACTGAAGCTTTCTTT. This gives the protein CAIRTLANTEAFF.

Ten or more counts support this clonotype. The chain is built from TRBV4-3 and TRBJ2-5; D may correspond to TRBD1 or TRBD2 (5 bases each). Trimming left V 0 bases short and J 1 base short, with 9 bases between. This CDR3 has 15 residues. Germline assignment: CDR1 LGHNA and CDR2 YSLEER. The CDR3 region is CASSQDLGTQETQYF. Here the CDR3 DNA reads TGCGCCAGCAGCCAAGATCTTGGGACCCAAGAGACCCAGTACTTC.

In this sample, this clonotype turned up a few times. The chain links TRBV20-1 to TRBJ2-3, with D possibly being TRBD1 (6 bases). Trimming cost V 5 bases and J 2 bases, with 11 bases left between them. The CDR3 extends over 13 amino acids. The germline V gene has CDR1 DFQATT and CDR2 SNEGSKA (reference sequence). The CDR3 sequence: CSAGDKFTDTQYF. The CDR3 coding sequence is TGCAGTGCTGGGGACAAATTCACAGATACGCAGTATTTT.

This clonotype is deemed medium-sized. V gene TRBV7-6 combines with J gene TRBJ2-7; no reliable D call. The CDR3 has 13 residues. Germline lookup yields CDR1 SGHVS and CDR2 FNYEAQ. Trimming took 5 bases from V and 0 from J, leaving 8 bases between them. The CDR3 region is CASSPPSSYEQYF. For the CDR3, the DNA is TGTGCCAGCAGCCCCCCGAGCTCCTACGAGCAGTACTTC. The whole variable domain, filled in from reference TRBV7-6 and TRBJ2-7, reads GAGVSQSPRYKVTKRGQDVALRCDPISGHVSLYWYRQALGQGPEFLTYFNYEAQQDKSGLPNDRFSAERPEGSISTLTIQRTEQRDSAMYRCASSPPSSYEQYFGPGTRLTVT.

This clonotype was seen many times. J is TRBJ2-7 and V is TRBV6-6, with D possibly being TRBD1 or TRBD2 (6 bases each). Trimming left V 8 bases short and J 6 bases short, with 23 bases between. Germline V lookup: CDR1 MNHNY, CDR2 SVGAGI (reference sequence). CDR3 length: 15 amino acids. The CDR3 region has the DNA TGTGCCAGCGGATCGGGGGCAGGTCCCAAGATCGAGCAGTACTTC. Protein product: CASGSGAGPKIEQYF.

This clonotype appeared many times. The gene calls are TRBV4-3 and TRBJ2-3, with 8 bases aligning to TRBD2. Germline V gene sequence: CDR1 LGHNA, CDR2 YSLEER. Losses at the gene ends were 1 base for V and 3 bases for J; bases not matched to a gene: 3. The CDR3 is 15 residues long. The CDR3 sequence is CASSQVSGVTDTQYF. CDR3 in DNA: TGCGCCAGCAGCCAAGTTAGCGGGGTGACAGATACGCAGTATTTT.

This clonotype occurred many times. The chain has TRBV4-3 and TRBJ2-7, with D perhaps TRBD1 (5 bases). V shed 2 bases and J shed 3 bases, with 8 bases lying between them. The germline gives CDR1 LGHNA, CDR2 YSLEER. The CDR3 spans 13 residues. In DNA, the CDR3 is TGCGCCAGCAGCCAACCCGACAGCTACGAGCAGTACTTC. Residues: CASSQPDSYEQYF.

The CDR3 sequence: CSVERRGGFKDEQFF. In nucleotides, the CDR3 is TGCAGCGTTGAAAGGCGGGGGGGTTTTAAGGATGAGCAGTTCTTC. The chain couples TRBV29-1 to TRBJ2-1; 9 positions match TRBD2. Germline V gene lookup returns CDR1 SQVTM and CDR2 ANQGSEA. V lost 2 bases and J lost 8; bases outside the gene matches: 10. This CDR3 has 15 amino acids.

This chain connects TRBV19 to TRBJ2-3; D is possibly TRBD1 or TRBD2 (6 bases each). Germline assignment: CDR1 LNHDA and CDR2 SQIVND (reference sequence). Between the trimmed V and J ends, which lost 5 bases and 8 bases, there was a span of 11 bases. This CDR3 has 12 amino acids. Written as DNA, the CDR3 is TGTGCCAGTAGTCCCGGGGGCCGTACGCAGTATTTT. This encodes CASSPGGRTQYF.

This clonotype came up many times. This chain links TRBV7-6 with TRBJ1-1; D gene unclear. The CDR3 extends over 13 amino acids. Per germline, CDR1 SGHVS and CDR2 FNYEAQ. Trimming removed 1 base from V and 3 bases from J, with 6 bases in between. As DNA, the CDR3 is TGTGCCAGCAGCTTAGTCGAGTACACTGAAGCTTTCTTT. Translation gives CASSLVEYTEAFF. Supplemented by reference TRBV7-6 and TRBJ1-1, the full variable domain reads GAGVSQSPRYKVTKRGQDVALRCDPISGHVSLYWYRQALGQGPEFLTYFNYEAQQDKSGLPNDRFSAERPEGSISTLTIQRTEQRDSAMYRCASSLVEYTEAFFGQGTRLTVV.

This chain joins TRBV7-2 and TRBJ2-1, with 8 bases aligning to TRBD1. CDR3 size: 15 residues. Germline values: CDR1 SGHTA, CDR2 FQGNSA. The V segment lost 2 bases and the J segment 9 bases; nucleotides outside the gene matches: 9. The CDR3 DNA reads TGTGCCAGCAGCTTAACCTTGCAGGGGGCGGGTGAGCAGTTCTTC. This sequence encodes CASSLTLQGAGEQFF.

This clonotype was observed many times. V usage is TRBV7-3 and J usage is TRBJ2-7; a weak D match, TRBD2 (6 bases). The CDR3 consists of 13 residues. Germline CDR1 SGHTA, CDR2 FQGTGA. V lost 5 bases and J lost 6, with 14 bases in between. The chain's CDR3 is CASSTMGGLEQYF. Here the CDR3 DNA reads TGTGCCAGCAGCACGATGGGGGGTCTCGAGCAGTACTTC.

This clonotype was observed a handful of times. This chain joins TRBV18 and TRBJ2-7, with a weak D call TRBD1 (6 bases). The CDR3 covers 13 residues. V was cut by 2 bases and J by 4 bases, with 9 bases left in between. The V gene's germline CDR1 is KGHSH and CDR2 LQKENI. In nucleotides, the CDR3 is TGTGCCAGCTCACCAGCTACAGGGTACGAGCAGTACTTC. Translated: CASSPATGYEQYF.

This clonotype was counted many times. The rearrangement uses TRBV20-1 and TRBJ2-7, with D uncertain. The CDR3 runs 13 residues. V was pared by 0 bases and J by 2 bases, with 8 bases between. CDR1 is DFQATT, CDR2 SNEGSKA, per germline (reference sequence). CDR3 region: CSARDIGTYEQYF. The CDR3 nucleotides read TGCAGTGCTAGAGATATCGGTACCTACGAGCAGTACTTC.

This clonotype has just a few counts. This chain links TRBV3-1 with TRBJ1-6, with no clear D. CDR3 size: 15 residues. V was shortened by 4 bases and J by 7 bases, with 14 bases between the two germline ends. Germline loops: CDR1 LGHDT, CDR2 YNNKEL (reference sequence). CDR3 amino acids: CASSLLPGENSPLHF. The CDR3 DNA reads TGTGCCAGCAGCCTTCTCCCCGGCGAGAATTCACCCCTCCACTTT.

In its sample, this clonotype was seen many times. The J gene is TRBJ1-2, the V gene TRBV7-9; 7 positions match TRBD1. The length of the CDR3 is 12 residues. V gave up 11 bases and J gave up 7 bases; unmatched junction bases: 10. Germline CDR1 SEHNR, CDR2 FQNEAQ (reference sequence). The CDR3 sequence: CAPGQGVAGYTF. The CDR3 DNA reads TGTGCCCCGGGGCAGGGGGTAGCTGGCTACACCTTC.